This T cell receptor (beta chain) appears in the sequencing data of a study of OX40 agonist ivuxolimab in advanced cancers. Background on the study: Treatment of patients was with ivuxolimab, an agonistic anti-OX40 (CD134) antibody.

TCRdb's table, derived via immunoSEQ multiplex PCR, lists solely in-frame clones and lacks some. Here the sample spans about 90,000 clones, around 88% being singletons. Patients were excluded for autoimmune disease history or systemic immunosuppression. The TCR originated in an adult with an advanced solid tumor such as melanoma, head and neck, liver or kidney cancer. Material: CD4+ or CD8+ T cells sorted from blood, obtained in a trial of the OX40 agonist ivuxolimab.

CDR3 nucleotides: TGCGCCAGCAGCTTGGAGCGGGTAGCCACAGATACGCAGTATTTT. This gives the protein CASSLERVATDTQYF. The V gene is TRBV5-1, the J gene TRBJ2-3; perhaps TRBD2 as D (6 bases). The length of the CDR3 is 15 residues. Germline V gene lookup returns CDR1 SGHRS and CDR2 YFSETQ. V was pared by 0 bases and J by 2 bases, with 10 bases between.